Listed here are 10 T cell receptor beta chains from one sample, sequenced in a study of blood T cell repertoires in COVID-19. Profiling relied on immunoSEQ multiplex PCR, and the TCRdb table lists in-frame clones only, not all of them. The data show about 250,000 clones, roughly 85% seen once. Sequenced material: PBMCs or T cells enriched from blood (not recorded which). The origin of the receptors is a woman between 50 and 59 years old with acute COVID-19.

CDR3 region: CATSESLVDTQYF. The CDR3 DNA sequence: TGTGCCACCAGTGAATCGCTAGTTGATACGCAGTATTTT. The V call is TRBV24-1, the J call TRBJ2-3; no reliable D call. The V and J ends lost 4 bases and 6 bases respectively, with 10 bases between them. There are 13 residues in the CDR3. Germline CDR1 and CDR2: KGHDR and SFDVKD.

The V call is TRBV15, the J call TRBJ1-1; 9 nucleotides agree with TRBD1. The CDR3 extends over 13 amino acids. J lost 8 bases, V lost 1 base, and 2 bases had no gene match. CDR1 and CDR2 (germline): LNHNV, YYDKDF (reference sequence). DNA for the CDR3: TGTGCCACCAGCAGAGGGGGGACAGGGGAAGCTTTCTTT. Translated, it gives CATSRGGTGEAFF.

The V call is TRBV13, the J call TRBJ2-5, with a possible D match to TRBD1 (5 bases). The CDR3 runs 14 residues. Looked up from germline, CDR1 is PRHDT and CDR2 is FYEKMQ (reference sequence). V lost 1 base and J lost 4, with 10 bases in between. The CDR3 protein is CASSLAGSGETQYF. In DNA, the CDR3 is TGTGCCAGCAGCTTAGCAGGGTCCGGAGAGACCCAGTACTTC.

The V and J genes are TRBV5-6 and TRBJ1-2; TRBD1 matches at 7 bases. Germline CDR1 SGHDT, CDR2 YYEEEE. The CDR3 length is 13 residues. Trimming took 1 base from V and 8 from J; bases not matched to a gene: 5. DNA for the CDR3: TGTGCCAGCAGCTTGACAGGGGTGGAGGGCTACACCTTC. Translating it yields CASSLTGVEGYTF.

The count of this clone is one. The J gene is TRBJ2-7, the V gene TRBV7-8, with D unresolved. The germline V gene encodes CDR1 SGHVS and CDR2 FQNEAQ. The CDR3 sequence is 12 residues long. Trimming stripped 5 bases from V and 0 bases from J, with 5 bases between. In DNA, the CDR3 is TGTGCCAGCAGCCCTTACTCCTACGAGCAGTACTTC. The encoded protein is CASSPYSYEQYF. Based on the CDR3 plus reference TRBV7-8 and TRBJ2-7, the full variable domain is GAGVSQSPRYKVAKRGQDVALRCDPISGHVSLFWYQQALGQGPEFLTYFQNEAQLDKSGLPSDRFFAERPEGSVSTLKIQRTQQEDSAVYLCASSPYSYEQYFGPGTRLTVT.

The rearrangement uses TRBV24-1 and TRBJ1-5, with 7 bases identical to TRBD1. The germline V gene has CDR1 KGHDR and CDR2 SFDVKD. J gave up 0 bases and V 7 bases, and 8 bases lay outside the gene matches. The CDR3 runs 16 residues. CDR3 DNA sequence: TGTGCCACCAGCCAACCGGGACAGAATAGCAATCAGCCCCAGCATTTT. Its translation: CATSQPGQNSNQPQHF.

V is TRBV3-1 (or the pseudogene TRBV3-2) and J is TRBJ1-4; D is ambiguous. There are 15 residues in the CDR3. Between the trimmed V and J ends, which lost 4 bases and 0 bases, there was a span of 9 bases. Germline CDR1 reads LGHDT; CDR2 reads YNNKEL (reference sequence). CDR3 nucleotide sequence: TGTGCCAGCAGCCTGCGGGCTGCAACTAATGAAAAACTGTTTTTT. As protein: CASSLRAATNEKLFF.

The V and J genes are TRBV20-1 and TRBJ1-1; D call uncertain. V was shortened by 3 bases and J by 4 bases, with 6 bases between the two germline ends. Germline V CDR1 and CDR2: DFQATT, SNEGSKA (reference sequence). The CDR3 has 11 amino acids. DNA of the CDR3: TGCAGTGCTAGTCGCGGCACTGAAGCTTTCTTT. The encoded protein is CSASRGTEAFF.

V and J are TRBV7-9 and TRBJ1-4; D may be TRBD1 (5 bases). The CDR3 length is 12 residues. Germline V gene lookup returns CDR1 SEHNR and CDR2 FQNEAQ (reference sequence). V was clipped by 0 bases and J by 14 bases, with 10 bases between them. In nucleotides, the CDR3 is TGTGCCAGCAGCTTAGCCGCCAGGGTGCTGTTTTTT. Amino acid sequence: CASSLAARVLFF.

The genes are TRBV7-2 and TRBJ2-3; tentative D call: TRBD2 (6 bases). The CDR3 sequence is 16 residues long. Deletions cut 1 base from V and 5 bases from J, with 16 bases between. Germline V gives CDR1 SGHTA, CDR2 FQGNSA. CDR3 in DNA: TGTGCCAGCAGCTTAGAGGGCCGGGGGAGTTTAGATACGCAGTATTTT. This encodes CASSLEGRGSLDTQYF. The full variable domain, with the rest looked up from reference TRBV7-2 and TRBJ2-3, is GAGVSQSPSNKVTEKGKDVELRCDPISGHTALYWYRQSLGQGLEFLIYFQGNSAPDKSGLPSDRFSAERTGGSVSTLTIQRTQQEDSAVYLCASSLEGRGSLDTQYFGPGTRLTVL.